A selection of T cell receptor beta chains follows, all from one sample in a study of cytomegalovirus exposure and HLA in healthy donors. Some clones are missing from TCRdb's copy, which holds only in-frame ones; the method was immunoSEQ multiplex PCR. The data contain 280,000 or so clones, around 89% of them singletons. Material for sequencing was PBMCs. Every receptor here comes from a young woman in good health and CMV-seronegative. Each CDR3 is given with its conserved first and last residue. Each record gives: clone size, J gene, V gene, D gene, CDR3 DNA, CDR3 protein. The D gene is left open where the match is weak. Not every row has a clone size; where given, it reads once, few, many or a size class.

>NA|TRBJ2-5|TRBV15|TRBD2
TGTGCCACCAGCAGAGATTGGACTAGCGGGAGGGCGGGACAAGAGACCCAGTACTTC
CATSRDWTSGRAGQETQYF
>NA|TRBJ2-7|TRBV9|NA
TGTGCCAGCAGCGTAGGAAGGAGCTCCTACGAGCAGTACTTC
CASSVGRSSYEQYF
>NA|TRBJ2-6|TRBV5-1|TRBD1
TGCGCCAGCAGCCCTGGGGACAGCTCTGGGGCCAACGTCCTGACTTTC
CASSPGDSSGANVLTF
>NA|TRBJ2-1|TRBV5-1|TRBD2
TGCGCCAGCAGGGTAGCGGGGAGCGCAGGCAATGAGCAGTTCTTC
CASRVAGSAGNEQFF
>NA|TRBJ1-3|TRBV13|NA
TGTGCCAGCAAGGACAACAATGGAAACACCATATATTTT
CASKDNNGNTIYF
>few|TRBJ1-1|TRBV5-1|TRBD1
TGCGCCAGCAGCTCAGGACAGGGTCCAAGGACCACTGAAGCTTTCTTT
CASSSGQGPRTTEAFF
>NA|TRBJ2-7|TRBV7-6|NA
TGTGCCAGCAGCTTAGGACACGGCTCCTACGAGCAGTACTTC
CASSLGHGSYEQYF
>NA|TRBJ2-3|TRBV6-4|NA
TGTGCCAGCAGTGATGGTAGGGGCGGACACACAGATACGCAGTATTTT
CASSDGRGGHTDTQYF
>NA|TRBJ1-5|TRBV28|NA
TGTGCCAGCACCCGACGAGGGGGGGGCAATCAGCCCCAGCATTTT
CASTRRGGGNQPQHF
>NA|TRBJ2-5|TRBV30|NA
TGTGCCTCCACCCGAGGAGGGGCCCAAGAGACCCAGTACTTC
CASTRGGAQETQYF
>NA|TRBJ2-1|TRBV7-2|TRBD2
TGTGCCAGCAGCTCCAGGCTAGCGGGTGTCTACAATGAGCAGTTCTTC
CASSSRLAGVYNEQFF
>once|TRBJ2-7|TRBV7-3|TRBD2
TGTGCCAGCAGCTTATATACTAGCGGACCCTACGAGCAGTACTTC
CASSLYTSGPYEQYF
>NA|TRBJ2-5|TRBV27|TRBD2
TGTGCCAGCAGTTCAGGACTAGACCTAGAGACCCAGTACTTC
CASSSGLDLETQYF
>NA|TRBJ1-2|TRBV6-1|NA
TGTGCCAGCAGTGAAGCGCTTCCGAACAGAGCAAACACCTTC
CASSEALPNRANTF
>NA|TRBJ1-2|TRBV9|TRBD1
TGTGCCAGCAGCGTTCGGACAGGCGGCCCATATGGCTACACCTTC
CASSVRTGGPYGYTF
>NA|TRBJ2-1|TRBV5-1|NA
TGCGCCAGCAGCTTTTGGGGCGACTCCTACAATGAGCAGTTCTTC
CASSFWGDSYNEQFF
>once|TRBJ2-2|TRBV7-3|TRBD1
TGTGCCAGCAGCTTAGCCGGGACAGGGAACACCGGGGAGCTGTTTTTT
CASSLAGTGNTGELFF
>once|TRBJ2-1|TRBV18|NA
TGTGCCAGCTCACCCACGGACAGCACCCAAGGGGACAATGAGCAGTTCTTC
CASSPTDSTQGDNEQFF
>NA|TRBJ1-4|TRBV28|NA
TGTGCCAGCAGTCCGTGGGCGCAGGCGGAAAAACTGTTTTTT
CASSPWAQAEKLFF
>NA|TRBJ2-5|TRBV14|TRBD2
TGTGCCAGCAGCCAGCTAGCGGGAGGGCCAGAGACCCAGTACTTC
CASSQLAGGPETQYF
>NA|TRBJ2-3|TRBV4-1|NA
TGCGCCAGCAGCCAAGAGAAGCGGAGCACAGATACGCAGTATTTT
CASSQEKRSTDTQYF
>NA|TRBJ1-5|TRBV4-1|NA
TGCGCCAGCAGCCAAGCCCCAGGACAGATGAAATCAAATCAGCCCCAGCATTTT
CASSQAPGQMKSNQPQHF
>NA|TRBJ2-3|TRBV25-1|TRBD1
TGTGCCAGCAGCAGAGCCGGGACAGGGAACACAGATACGCAGTATTTT
CASSRAGTGNTDTQYF
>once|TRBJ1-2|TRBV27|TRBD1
TGTGCCAGCAGTGCGACCGGGACAGGGGTACGGGGCTACACCTTC
CASSATGTGVRGYTF
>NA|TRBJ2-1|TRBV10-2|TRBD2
TGCGCCAGCAACCCCCTGCGTAGCGGGAGGGAAGACAATGAGCAGTTCTTC
CASNPLRSGREDNEQFF
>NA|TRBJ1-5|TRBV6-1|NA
TGTGCCAGCAGTGTTCTTGAGGGCCGGGGGGAGCCCCAGCATTTT
CASSVLEGRGEPQHF
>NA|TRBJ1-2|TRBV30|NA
TGTGCCTGGGGAGGTGGTGGCTACACCTTC
CAWGGGGYTF
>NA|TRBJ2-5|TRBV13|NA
TGTGCCAGCAGCCATGGAGGGGAGACCCAGTACTTC
CASSHGGETQYF
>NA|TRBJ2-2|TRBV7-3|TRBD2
TGTGCCAGCAGCCACCTAGCGGGCGGCGATACCGGGGAGCTGTTTTTT
CASSHLAGGDTGELFF
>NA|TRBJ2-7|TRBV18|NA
TGTGCCAGCTCACGTTGGGACATATCCTACGAGCAGTACTTC
CASSRWDISYEQYF
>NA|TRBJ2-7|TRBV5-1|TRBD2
TGCGCCAGCAGCTTGGCCGGGACTACCTACGAGCAGTACTTC
CASSLAGTTYEQYF
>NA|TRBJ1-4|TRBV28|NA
TGTGCCAGCAGTAACCCCCGACAGAAGAATAATGAAAAACTGTTTTTT
CASSNPRQKNNEKLFF
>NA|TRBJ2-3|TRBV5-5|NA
TGTGCCAGCAGCTTGGCCAGCGGAGGGGCCACAGATACGCAGTATTTT
CASSLASGGATDTQYF
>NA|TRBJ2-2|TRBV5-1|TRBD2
TGCGCCAGCAGCTTGGCGGCGGGAGCGGGGACCGGGGAGCTGTTTTTT
CASSLAAGAGTGELFF
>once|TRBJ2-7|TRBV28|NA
TGTGCCAGCACCAGAAGAGGATCGGCCACCTACGAGCAGTACTTC
CASTRRGSATYEQYF
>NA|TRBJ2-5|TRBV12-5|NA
TGTGCTAGTGGTTTGCAGACAGGGCAGGAGGGTCGGGTAAAAGAGACCCAGTACTTC
CASGLQTGQEGRVKETQYF
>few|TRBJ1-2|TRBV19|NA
TGTGCCAGTAGTATTGACAGTGTCTATGGCTACACCTTC
CASSIDSVYGYTF
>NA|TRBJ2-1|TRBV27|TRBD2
TGTGCCAGCAGGGTGTGGGCCCGCGGGAGGGGGTGGGGTGAGCAGTTCTTC
CASRVWARGRGWGEQFF
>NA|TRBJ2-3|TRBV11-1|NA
TGTGCCAGCACCAGGGGAACCCTAGTTGACACAGATACGCAGTATTTT
CASTRGTLVDTDTQYF